The 6 T cell receptor beta chains in this list originate from one sample, sequenced in a study of T-cell reconstitution after alpha-beta-depleted transplantation in children. Construction of the TCRbeta library involved unique molecular identifiers. TCRdb passed the PCR reads through MiXCR, listing each CDR3 protein once. This table holds around 300,000 distinct CDR3 sequences, around 25% found once. This material consisted of PBMCs, mostly from graft donor cells, taken 180 days after TCRalphabeta/CD19-depleted stem cell transplant. All receptors derive from a male patient younger than 18 who had a stem cell transplant for acute lymphoblastic leukemia, so the T cells may come from the graft donor.

The chain has TRBV7-2 and TRBJ2-6; D is perhaps TRBD1 (6 bases). The CDR3 consists of 15 residues. Germline-derived CDR1 and CDR2 are SGHTA and FQGNSA. V lost 5 bases, J lost 4 bases, and 12 bases lay in between. This CDR3 reads CASSPTGNGANVLTF. CDR3 DNA: TGTGCCAGCAGCCCAACAGGGAACGGGGCCAACGTCCTGACTTTC.

CDR3 DNA sequence: TGTGCCAGCAGCGAAAACAGGGGGAAGGCTCACCAGCCCCAGCATTTT. Translated, it gives CASSENRGKAHQPQHF. The V and J genes are TRBV7-9 and TRBJ1-5; the match to TRBD1 covers 8 bases. This CDR3 spans 16 amino acids. The V segment lost 5 bases and the J segment 7 bases; nucleotides outside the gene matches: 13. Germline CDR1 SEHNR, CDR2 FQNEAQ (reference sequence).

The genes are TRBV7-9 and TRBJ1-4; no firm D call. Trimming took 2 bases from V and 3 from J, leaving 10 bases between them. The germline CDR1 and CDR2 sequences are SEHNR and FQNEAQ (reference sequence). The CDR3 loop spans 15 amino acids. CDR3 bases: TGTGCCAGCAGCTTACATCGGGGATCTAATGAAAAACTGTTTTTT. Its translation: CASSLHRGSNEKLFF.

This clonotype was found a few times. This sequence joins TRBV18 and TRBJ2-3; D uncertain. Germline values: CDR1 KGHSH, CDR2 LQKENI. The CDR3 sequence is 14 residues long. V shed 2 bases and J shed 2 bases, with 8 bases lying between them. DNA for the CDR3: TGTGCCAGCTCACCAGGAGCGATCACAGATACGCAGTATTTT. It codes for CASSPGAITDTQYF. The entire variable domain, with the rest obtained from reference TRBV18 and TRBJ2-3, is as follows: NAGVMQNPRHLVRRRGQEARLRCSPMKGHSHVYWYRQLPEEGLKFMVYLQKENIIDESGMPKERFSAEFPKEGPSILRIQQVVRGDSAAYFCASSPGAITDTQYFGPGTRLTVL.

The chain is built from TRBV4-1 and TRBJ1-2; 9 bases align to TRBD1. The junction had 13 bases not matched to a gene; V was cut back by 1 base and J by 7 bases. The CDR3 length is 17 residues. CDR1 and CDR2 (germline): MGHRA, YSYEKL. Written as DNA, the CDR3 is TGCGCCAGCAGCCAAGTACGCCTTGGGGACAGGGATCTTGGCTACACCTTC. Its protein is CASSQVRLGDRDLGYTF.

V usage is TRBV11-2 and J usage is TRBJ1-1; 10 bases are shared with TRBD1. V gave up 4 bases and J gave up 4 bases; unmatched junction bases: 3. The CDR3 runs 14 residues. Germline CDR1 is SGHAT and CDR2 is FQNNGV. Here the CDR3 reads CASSSRQGATEAFF. The CDR3 bases are TGTGCCAGCAGCTCGAGACAGGGGGCCACTGAAGCTTTCTTT.